The T cell receptor (beta chain) under discussion was sequenced for a study of T-cell memory formation after mild COVID-19. TCR alpha and TCR beta cDNA libraries carrying sample barcodes and UMIs were produced by 5'RACE using constant-segment primers. TCRdb re-derived calls from the 5' RACE reads in MiXCR, one entry per CDR3 protein. The profile shows about 190,000 distinct CDR3 sequences, over 20% of them singletons. The CDR3 is made up of 13 amino acids. Germline values: CDR1 SQVTM, CDR2 ANQGSEA. V lost 0 bases, J lost 4 bases, and 6 bases lay in between. The sample comprised PBMCs or a T cell subset sorted from them (not recorded which). The TCR sequence derives from an adult woman who had mild COVID-19 (a few samples of this study predate the infection). Cell type and time point are not known. The chain joins TRBV29-1 to TRBJ1-4, with D unclear. CDR3 coding DNA: TGCAGCGTTGAAGAGGCCCTTAATGAAAAACTGTTTTTT. Its protein product is CSVEEALNEKLFF.